This T cell receptor (beta chain) was found in a study of T cell responses to AZD1222 COVID-19 vaccine. General study results and limits: Mapped onto spike, vaccine-associated CD4 TCRs spanned it and were dominant at 160-218 and 743-854. Donors, mostly white British, included more females; clonal diversity was possibly underestimated. The study reported that nearly half of spike-specific TCRs target unmutated variant regions. In all cases, repertoires were sampled only after the peak T cell response.

Regarding this clone: Antigen unknown.

Germline CDR1 reads LNHDA; CDR2 reads SQIVND (reference sequence). Trimming took off 3 bases at V and 2 bases at J, with 15 bases between the two ends. The CDR3 consists of 16 residues. Only in-frame clones appear in the TCRdb table, and some are missing; sequencing was by immunoSEQ multiplex PCR. The table includes some 130,000 clones, about 90% detected once. This specimen consisted of peripheral blood, obtained on day 0 of AZD1222 vaccination. The chain links TRBV19 to TRBJ2-3; maybe TRBD1 (5 bases). This TCR was sampled from an adult in good health. DNA for the CDR3: TGTGCCAGTAGTATCCGGACCAGGGCGACCACAGATACGCAGTATTTT. Residues: CASSIRTRATTDTQYF.